The entry below describes one T cell receptor beta chain. Its specific antigen is unknown. The input lacks base qualities; no much larger clone sits a single base away. These data come from a study of technical replicates of blood from several donors (TCRdb year 2017). Receptors were amplified or captured by the immunoSEQ multiplex PCR assay. Held by TCRdb, this immuneACCESS table contains in-frame sequences only and omits some clones. Under half of the omission traces to an unresolved V gene where checked; the cause of the rest is unknown. Within this sample are about 15,000 clones, with under 90% of them counted one time only. The top ten constitute about an eighth of the sample. The V end loses 11 bases and the J end loses 2 bases, and a stretch of 16 bases separates them. The CDR3 spans 13 residues, from the cysteine through the phenylalanine. The read is trimmed to its CDR3 DNA, 39 bases read in frame from base 1. The germline V gene encodes CDR1 SSHAT and CDR2 FNYEAQ (reference sequence).

This receptor was taken from a human donor in good health. The rearranged segments are TRBV7-7 and TRBJ2-7; TRBD1 is a possible D gene, resting on 5 matching bases. The sample comprised PBMCs. The CDR3 protein sequence reads: CARHDSITYEQYF. The sequenced DNA: TGTGCCCGACACGACAGCATAACCTACGAGCAGTACTTC.